These 18 T cell receptor beta chains were all obtained from the same sample, sequenced in a study of OX40 agonist ivuxolimab in advanced cancers. Only in-frame clones appear in the TCRdb table, and some are missing; sequencing was by immunoSEQ multiplex PCR. The table has tens of thousands of clones, 70% to 90% seen once; the top ten hold roughly 0.7%. Sequencing was performed on CD4+ or CD8+ T cells sorted from blood, taken in a trial of the OX40 agonist ivuxolimab. The receptors shown here come from an adult with an advanced solid tumor such as melanoma, head and neck, liver or kidney cancer.

This chain uses TRBV27 with TRBJ2-2, with D perhaps TRBD1 or TRBD2 (6 bases each). V was clipped by 6 bases and J by 3 bases, with 17 bases between them. Looked up from germline, CDR1 is MNHEY and CDR2 is SMNVEV (reference sequence). The CDR3 has 16 residues. This chain's CDR3 is CASRSRGEVDTGELFF. For the CDR3, the DNA is TGTGCCAGCAGGAGTAGGGGGGAGGTAGACACCGGGGAGCTGTTTTTT.

This clone was seen a single time. This chain connects TRBV6-5 to TRBJ2-3, with D unclear. Trimming cost V 6 bases and J 2 bases, with 12 bases left between them. Germline CDR1 is MNHEY and CDR2 is SVGAGI. The CDR3 has 14 residues. The CDR3 DNA reads TGTGCCAGCAGGGTCGGCAGCACCACAGATACGCAGTATTTT. Translation gives CASRVGSTTDTQYF.

The V call is TRBV6-5, the J call TRBJ1-5, with TRBD1 identical over 7 bases. This CDR3 comprises 15 residues. CDR1 is MNHEY and CDR2 is SVGAGI in the germline V gene. J was trimmed by 3 bases and V by 3 bases; bases with no gene match: 5. The CDR3 DNA reads as TGTGCCAGCAGTTATAGAGGGGGCCTCAATCAGCCCCAGCATTTT. Protein product: CASSYRGGLNQPQHF.

The V and J genes are TRBV4-3 and TRBJ1-2; 10 bases align to TRBD1. This CDR3 is built from 15 residues. V lost 2 bases and J lost 4; bases outside the gene matches: 4. CDR1 LGHNA and CDR2 YSLEER come from the germline V gene. This chain's CDR3 is CASSQPRDRGYGYTF. CDR3 in DNA: TGCGCCAGCAGCCAACCTAGGGACAGGGGCTATGGCTACACCTTC.

The chain uses TRBV7-7 and TRBJ2-5, with TRBD2 as a possible D gene (5 bases). Trimming removed 0 bases at V and 2 bases at J, with 7 bases between. The CDR3 spans 14 residues. Per germline, CDR1 SSHAT and CDR2 FNYEAQ (reference sequence). The CDR3 DNA sequence: TGTGCCAGCAGCTTAGCAGGCGGGCAAGAGACCCAGTACTTC. Translating gives CASSLAGGQETQYF.

Written as DNA, the CDR3 is TGTGCCAGCAGTTCAGGGCCGTATGGCTACACCTTC. Protein: CASSSGPYGYTF. The J gene is TRBJ1-2, the V gene TRBV2, with D possibly being TRBD1 (5 bases). CDR1 is SNHLY, CDR2 FYNNEI, per germline. V was cut by 5 bases and J by 5 bases, with 9 bases left in between. The CDR3 runs to 12 residues.

V is TRBV6-5 and J is TRBJ1-1; D remains ambiguous. The CDR3 is made up of 12 amino acids. CDR1 and CDR2 from the germline V gene are MNHEY and SVGAGI. The ends were cut back, 2 bases at V and 8 bases at J, with 9 bases in the middle. CDR3 in amino acids: CASSYRRWEAFF. The CDR3 DNA reads TGTGCCAGCAGTTACCGACGATGGGAAGCTTTCTTT.

This chain links TRBV14 with TRBJ2-5; 7 bases agree with TRBD2. The CDR3 sequence is 15 residues long. V gave up 4 bases and J gave up 5 bases; unmatched junction bases: 10. Germline V gene data show CDR1 as SGHDN and CDR2 as FVKESK. DNA for the CDR3: TGTGCCAGCAGCCCTGGGACTACCTCGGGGGAGACCCAGTACTTC. Encoded protein: CASSPGTTSGETQYF. Full variable domain (missing parts from reference TRBV14 and TRBJ2-5): EAGVTQFPSHSVIEKGQTVTLRCDPISGHDNLYWYRRVMGKEIKFLLHFVKESKQDESGMPNNRFLAERTGGTYSTLKVQPAELEDSGVYFCASSPGTTSGETQYFGPGTRLLVL.

This clone has a single count. This chain joins TRBV14 and TRBJ1-1, with D unclear. The V and J ends lost 4 bases and 1 base respectively, with 10 bases between them. The CDR3 totals 14 residues. Per germline, CDR1 SGHDN and CDR2 FVKESK. CDR3 amino acids: CASSPRWGNTEAFF. In DNA, the CDR3 is TGTGCCAGCAGCCCCCGCTGGGGGAACACTGAAGCTTTCTTT. Complete variable domain (other parts from reference TRBV14 and TRBJ1-1): EAGVTQFPSHSVIEKGQTVTLRCDPISGHDNLYWYRRVMGKEIKFLLHFVKESKQDESGMPNNRFLAERTGGTYSTLKVQPAELEDSGVYFCASSPRWGNTEAFFGQGTRLTVV.

The chain is built from TRBV7-9 and TRBJ2-5, with no clear D. Per germline, CDR1 SEHNR and CDR2 FQNEAQ (reference sequence). V was pared by 4 bases and J by 9 bases, with 15 bases between. The CDR3 runs to 13 residues. The CDR3 loop is CASSWPLVGSQYF. In DNA form, the CDR3 reads TGTGCCAGCAGCTGGCCGCTAGTGGGGTCCCAGTACTTC.

The gene calls are TRBV6-1 and TRBJ1-1; TRBD1 is a possible D gene (5 bases). The V end lost 5 bases, the J end lost 0 bases, and 10 bases lay between the germline ends. The CDR3 is 14 residues long. Germline CDR1 MNHNS, CDR2 SASEGT. The CDR3 DNA follows: TGTGCCAGCAGTCGGCTGGGGGTGAACACTGAAGCTTTCTTT. This translates into CASSRLGVNTEAFF.

The J gene is TRBJ1-1, the V gene TRBV5-1; D might be TRBD1 (6 bases). The CDR3 length is 15 residues. Between the trimmed V and J ends, which lost 1 base and 4 bases, there was a span of 14 bases. Germline V gene lookup returns CDR1 SGHRS and CDR2 YFSETQ. CDR3 region: CASSLRQGLGTEAFF. In DNA, the CDR3 is TGCGCCAGCAGCTTGAGGCAGGGGTTGGGCACTGAAGCTTTCTTT.

The rearrangement links TRBV11-3 to TRBJ1-1; TRBD1 matches 12 bases. The CDR3 is 15 residues long. From germline, CDR1 is SGHNT and CDR2 YENEEA. The J segment lost 6 bases and the V segment lost 5 bases, leaving 7 bases of the junction unmatched. Here the CDR3 DNA reads TGTGCCAGCAGCACTTCCGGGACAGGGGGCTCTGAAGCTTTCTTT. As protein: CASSTSGTGGSEAFF.

The table lists this clone with a few counts. V and J are TRBV7-8 and TRBJ1-6; 8 bases fit TRBD1. CDR1 is SGHVS and CDR2 is FQNEAQ in the germline V gene. This CDR3 comprises 17 residues. J was trimmed by 9 bases and V by 2 bases; bases with no gene match: 12. The CDR3 sequence: CASSLSEGQGWGSPLHF. As DNA, the CDR3 is TGTGCCAGCAGCTTATCCGAAGGACAGGGCTGGGGTTCACCCCTCCACTTT. Combining the CDR3 with reference TRBV7-8 and TRBJ1-6 gives the whole variable domain GAGVSQSPRYKVAKRGQDVALRCDPISGHVSLFWYQQALGQGPEFLTYFQNEAQLDKSGLPSDRFFAERPEGSVSTLKIQRTQQEDSAVYLCASSLSEGQGWGSPLHFGNGTRLTVT.

CDR3 sequence reads: CASSDEGSGGAGAEQFF. The DNA for the CDR3 is TGTGCCAGCAGTGATGAAGGTAGCGGGGGGGCTGGGGCTGAGCAGTTCTTC. The V gene is TRBV2, the J gene TRBJ2-1; 11 bases agree with TRBD2. J was trimmed by 9 bases and V by 3 bases; bases with no gene match: 13. The CDR3 loop spans 17 amino acids. CDR1 is SNHLY, CDR2 FYNNEI, per germline. Using reference TRBV2 and TRBJ2-1 for the parts outside the CDR3, the full variable domain is EPEVTQTPSHQVTQMGQEVILRCVPISNHLYFYWYRQILGQKVEFLVSFYNNEISEKSEIFDDQFSVERPDGSNFTLKIRSTKLEDSAMYFCASSDEGSGGAGAEQFFGPGTRLTVL.

The V and J genes are TRBV4-3 and TRBJ1-5; a possible D gene is TRBD1 (5 bases). The CDR3 consists of 14 residues. The germline V gene has CDR1 LGHNA and CDR2 YSLEER. Trimming shortened V by 0 bases and J by 6 bases, and 9 bases separated the two germline ends. CDR3 DNA sequence: TGCGCCAGCAGCCAAGATCTAGGGGTTCAGCCCCAGCATTTT. Its translation: CASSQDLGVQPQHF.

This chain connects TRBV5-4 to TRBJ2-3, with TRBD2 as a possible D gene (6 bases). V shed 1 base and J shed 0 bases, with 9 bases lying between them. Germline CDR1 reads SGHNT; CDR2 reads YYREEE (reference sequence). The CDR3 runs 15 residues. The CDR3 loop reads CASSLWEDSTDTQYF. The CDR3 coding sequence is TGTGCCAGCAGCTTGTGGGAGGACAGCACAGATACGCAGTATTTT.

V and J are TRBV18 and TRBJ1-1; maybe TRBD1 (5 bases). Germline V CDR1 and CDR2: KGHSH, LQKENI. This CDR3 is built from 15 residues. The V gene lost 2 bases and the J gene lost 5 bases, with 15 bases spanning the gap. CDR3 region: CASSPKFGGGTEAFF. The CDR3 DNA sequence: TGTGCCAGCTCACCAAAGTTCGGGGGGGGAACTGAAGCTTTCTTT.